This T cell receptor beta chain was profiled in a study of vaccination and CD4 T cells after COVID-19. Across the whole study: The study collected post-vaccine samples a median around 72 days after dose two, with a range of 14 to 241. The stimulus for the cells was overlapping spike peptides derived from SARS-CoV-2, HCoV-NL63, HCoV-OC43 and HCoV-229E.

The Oncomine TCR Beta short-read assay generated sequence data from the DNA of cultured CD4+ T cells. TCRdb called the PCR reads again in MiXCR, with one record for every CDR3 protein. This table holds around 15,000 distinct CDR3 sequences, roughly 72% found once. The sample's treatment: approximately 10-day PBMC culture with coronavirus spike peptide pools or control peptides (ViraFEST assay). Fresh replacement IL-2 medium substituted for half the medium on days 3 and 7. Germline V gives CDR1 MNHEY, CDR2 SMNVEV (reference sequence). The V and J ends lost 5 bases and 2 bases respectively, with 12 bases between them. The CDR3 extends over 14 amino acids. As concerns this clonotype: The antigen is unknown.

The specimen was CD4+ T cells from blood, cultured in vitro. This sequence joins TRBV27 and TRBJ1-2; no reliable D call. The clonotype originates from a human donor who had recovered from COVID-19. The CDR3 nucleotides are TGTGCCAGCAGTCCCACGGACGGGAACTATGGCTACACCTTC. As protein: CASSPTDGNYGYTF.